Listed here is a single T cell receptor (beta chain). The study ran its PCR with 60 Vbeta and 13 Jbeta primers. TCRdb's copy holds only in-frame clones and misses some; the assay was immunoSEQ multiplex PCR. The sample consists of around 130,000 clones, around 84% of them appearing once. This sample stems from a study of cytomegalovirus exposure and HLA in healthy donors. The TCR originated in a woman aged 18-29 years in good health and CMV-seropositive. The material sequenced was PBMCs.

The CDR3 sequence is CASSGWGKRDSGNTIYF. CDR3 coding DNA: TGTGCCAGCAGTGGATGGGGAAAGAGGGACTCTGGAAACACCATATATTTT. The rearrangement links TRBV2 to TRBJ1-3; no clear D gene. The CDR3 extends over 17 amino acids. Germline lookup yields CDR1 SNHLY and CDR2 FYNNEI. V was cut by 4 bases and J by 0 bases, with 16 bases left in between.